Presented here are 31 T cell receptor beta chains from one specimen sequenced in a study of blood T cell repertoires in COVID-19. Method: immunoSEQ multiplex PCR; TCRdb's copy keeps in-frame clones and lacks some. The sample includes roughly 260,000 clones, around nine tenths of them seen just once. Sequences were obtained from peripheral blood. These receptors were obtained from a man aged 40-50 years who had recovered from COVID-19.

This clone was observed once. CDR3 sequence (DNA): TGTGCCAGCAGCCAGACTTGGGAGAGCTATGGCTACACCTTC. Translating it yields CASSQTWESYGYTF. The V gene is TRBV5-4, the J gene TRBJ1-2; D gene unclear. CDR1 and CDR2 (germline): SGHNT, YYREEE (reference sequence). Trimming removed 4 bases at V and 4 bases at J, with 14 bases between. The CDR3 runs 14 residues.

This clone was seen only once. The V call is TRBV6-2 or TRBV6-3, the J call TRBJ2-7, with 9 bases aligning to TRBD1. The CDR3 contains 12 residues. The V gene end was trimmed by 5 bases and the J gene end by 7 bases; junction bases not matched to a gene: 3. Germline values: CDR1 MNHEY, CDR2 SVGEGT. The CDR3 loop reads CASSHGQGEQYF. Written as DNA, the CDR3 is TGTGCCAGCAGTCACGGACAGGGGGAGCAGTACTTC.

This chain's CDR3 is CASSLYHGLAGGVGEQFF. The CDR3 bases are TGTGCCAGCAGCTTATACCACGGACTAGCGGGAGGGGTCGGAGAGCAGTTCTTC. V and J are TRBV11-3 and TRBJ2-1; 15 nucleotides line up with TRBD2. Germline lookup yields CDR1 SGHNT and CDR2 YENEEA. The junction had 12 bases not matched to a gene; V was cut back by 2 bases and J by 10 bases. The CDR3 totals 18 residues.

CDR3 region: CASSEQRLAGYETQYF. The CDR3 nucleotides are TGTGCCAGCAGTGAACAACGACTAGCGGGGTATGAGACCCAGTACTTC. The chain carries TRBV25-1 and TRBJ2-5; TRBD2 aligns across 11 bases. This CDR3 spans 16 amino acids. Unmatched junction bases numbered 7, after V lost 2 bases and J lost 5 bases. Per the germline V gene, CDR1 is MGHDK and CDR2 is SYGVNS.

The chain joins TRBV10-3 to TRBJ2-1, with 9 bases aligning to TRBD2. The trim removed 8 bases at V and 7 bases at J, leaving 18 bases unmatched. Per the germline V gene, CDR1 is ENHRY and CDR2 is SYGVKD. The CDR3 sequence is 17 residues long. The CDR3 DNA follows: TGTGCCATCGGCCAAAGGGAGCTAGCGGGGAGGTATAATGAGCAGTTCTTC. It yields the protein CAIGQRELAGRYNEQFF.

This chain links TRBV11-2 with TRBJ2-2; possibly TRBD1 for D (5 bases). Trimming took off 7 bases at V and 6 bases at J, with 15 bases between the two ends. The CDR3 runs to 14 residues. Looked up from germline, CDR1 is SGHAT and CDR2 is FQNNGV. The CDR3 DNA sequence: TGTGCCAGCAACCCAGGTCTCAGGGCCGGGGAGCTGTTTTTT. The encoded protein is CASNPGLRAGELFF.

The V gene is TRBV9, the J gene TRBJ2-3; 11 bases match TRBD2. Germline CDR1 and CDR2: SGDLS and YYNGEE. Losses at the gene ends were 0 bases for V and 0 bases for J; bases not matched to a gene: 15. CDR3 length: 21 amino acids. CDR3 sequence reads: CASSVDPGGTSGPSSTDTQYF. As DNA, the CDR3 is TGTGCCAGCAGCGTAGATCCCGGAGGGACTAGCGGTCCTAGTAGCACAGATACGCAGTATTTT. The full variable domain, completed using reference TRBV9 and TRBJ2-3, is DSGVTQTPKHLITATGQRVTLRCSPRSGDLSVYWYQQSLDQGLQFLIQYYNGEERAKGNILERFSAQQFPDLHSELNLSSLELGDSALYFCASSVDPGGTSGPSSTDTQYFGPGTRLTVL.

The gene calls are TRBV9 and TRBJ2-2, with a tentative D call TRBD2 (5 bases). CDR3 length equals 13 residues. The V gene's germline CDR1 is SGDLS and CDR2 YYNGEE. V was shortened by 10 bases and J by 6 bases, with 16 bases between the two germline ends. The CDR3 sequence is CAGGRQPAGELFF. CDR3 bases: TGTGCCGGAGGCAGGCAGCCAGCCGGGGAGCTGTTTTTT.

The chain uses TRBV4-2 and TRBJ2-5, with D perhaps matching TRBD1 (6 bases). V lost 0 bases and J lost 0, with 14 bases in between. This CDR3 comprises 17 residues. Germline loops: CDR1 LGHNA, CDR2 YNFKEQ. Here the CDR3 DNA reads TGTGCCAGCAGCCAAGAGTCAGGGACACTCGACCAAGAGACCCAGTACTTC. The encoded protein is CASSQESGTLDQETQYF.

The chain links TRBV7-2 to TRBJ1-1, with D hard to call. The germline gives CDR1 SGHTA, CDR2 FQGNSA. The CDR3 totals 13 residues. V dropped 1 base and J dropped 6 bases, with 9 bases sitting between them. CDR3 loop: CASSLVSSPEAFF. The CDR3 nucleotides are TGTGCCAGCAGCTTAGTCAGTTCCCCTGAAGCTTTCTTT. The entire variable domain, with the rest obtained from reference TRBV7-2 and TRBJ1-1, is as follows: GAGVSQSPSNKVTEKGKDVELRCDPISGHTALYWYRQSLGQGLEFLIYFQGNSAPDKSGLPSDRFSAERTGGSVSTLTIQRTQQEDSAVYLCASSLVSSPEAFFGQGTRLTVV.

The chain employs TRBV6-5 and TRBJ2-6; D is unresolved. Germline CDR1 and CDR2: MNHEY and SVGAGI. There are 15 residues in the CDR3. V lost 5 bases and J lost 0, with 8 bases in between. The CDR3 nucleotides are TGTGCCAGCAGTAAACTACTCTCTGGGGCCAACGTCCTGACTTTC. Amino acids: CASSKLLSGANVLTF.

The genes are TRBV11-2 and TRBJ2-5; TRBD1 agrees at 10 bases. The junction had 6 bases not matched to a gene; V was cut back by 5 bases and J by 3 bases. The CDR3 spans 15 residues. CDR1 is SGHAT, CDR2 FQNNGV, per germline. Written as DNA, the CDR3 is TGTGCCAGCAGCATGGACAGGGGGACCAAAGAGACCCAGTACTTC. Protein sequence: CASSMDRGTKETQYF.

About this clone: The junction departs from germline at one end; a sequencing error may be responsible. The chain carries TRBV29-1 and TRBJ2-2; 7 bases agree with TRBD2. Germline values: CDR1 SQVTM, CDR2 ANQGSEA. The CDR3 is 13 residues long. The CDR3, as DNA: TGTGCGGCCAGCGGGATAGGCACCGGGGAGCTGTTTTTT. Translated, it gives CAASGIGTGELFF.

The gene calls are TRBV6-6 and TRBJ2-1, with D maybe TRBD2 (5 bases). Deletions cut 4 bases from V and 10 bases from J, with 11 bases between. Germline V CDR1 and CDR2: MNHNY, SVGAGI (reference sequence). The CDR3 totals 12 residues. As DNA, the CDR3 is TGTGCCAGCAGTTCATTGGACTCCGAGCAGTTCTTC. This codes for CASSSLDSEQFF.

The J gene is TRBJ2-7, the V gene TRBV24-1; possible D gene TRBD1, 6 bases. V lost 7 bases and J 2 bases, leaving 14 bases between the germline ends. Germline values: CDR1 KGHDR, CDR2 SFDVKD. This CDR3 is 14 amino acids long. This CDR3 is CATRGPGVTYEQYF. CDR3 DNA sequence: TGTGCCACCAGGGGACCAGGGGTAACCTACGAGCAGTACTTC.

The CDR3 region has the DNA TGTGCCAGCAGCTTAGGAGGGCGGGAGAGGGTCGAGACCCAGTACTTC. This encodes CASSLGGRERVETQYF. V usage is TRBV7-2 and J usage is TRBJ2-5, with 7 bases identical to TRBD2. The CDR3 runs 16 residues. Germline values: CDR1 SGHTA, CDR2 FQGNSA. J lost 5 bases, V lost 1 base, and 10 bases had no gene match.

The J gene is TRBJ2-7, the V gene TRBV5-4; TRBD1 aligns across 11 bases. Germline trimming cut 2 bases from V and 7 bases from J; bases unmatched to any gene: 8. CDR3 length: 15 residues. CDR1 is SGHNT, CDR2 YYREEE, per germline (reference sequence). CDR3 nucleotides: TGTGCCAGCAGCTTCCCCGGGACAGGGGGTTCGGAGCAGTACTTC. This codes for CASSFPGTGGSEQYF.

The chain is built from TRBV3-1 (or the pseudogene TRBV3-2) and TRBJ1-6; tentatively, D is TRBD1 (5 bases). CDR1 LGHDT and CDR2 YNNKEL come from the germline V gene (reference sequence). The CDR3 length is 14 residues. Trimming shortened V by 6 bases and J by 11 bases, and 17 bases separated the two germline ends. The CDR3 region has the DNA TGTGCCAGCAGACGGGGAACGGCGGGGGCACCCCTCCACTTT. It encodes CASRRGTAGAPLHF.

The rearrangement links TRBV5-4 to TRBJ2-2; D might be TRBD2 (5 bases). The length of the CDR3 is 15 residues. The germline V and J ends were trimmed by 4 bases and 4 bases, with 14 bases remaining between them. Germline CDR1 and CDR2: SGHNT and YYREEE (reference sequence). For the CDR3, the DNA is TGTGCCAGCAGCCCGCCCGTCGGGATCACCGGGGAGCTGTTTTTT. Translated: CASSPPVGITGELFF.

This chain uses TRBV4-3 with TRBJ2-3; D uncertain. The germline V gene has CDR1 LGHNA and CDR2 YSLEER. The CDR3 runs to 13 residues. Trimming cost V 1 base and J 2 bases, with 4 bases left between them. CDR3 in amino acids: CASSQAFTDTQYF. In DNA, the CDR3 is TGCGCCAGCAGCCAAGCCTTCACAGATACGCAGTATTTT.

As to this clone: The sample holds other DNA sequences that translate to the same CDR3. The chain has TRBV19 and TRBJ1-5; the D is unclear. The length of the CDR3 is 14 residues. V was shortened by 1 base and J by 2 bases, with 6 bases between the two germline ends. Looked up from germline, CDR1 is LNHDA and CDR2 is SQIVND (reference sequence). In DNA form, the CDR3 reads TGTGCCAGTAGTATAGGGGCTGGCAATCAGCCCCAGCATTTT. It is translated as CASSIGAGNQPQHF.

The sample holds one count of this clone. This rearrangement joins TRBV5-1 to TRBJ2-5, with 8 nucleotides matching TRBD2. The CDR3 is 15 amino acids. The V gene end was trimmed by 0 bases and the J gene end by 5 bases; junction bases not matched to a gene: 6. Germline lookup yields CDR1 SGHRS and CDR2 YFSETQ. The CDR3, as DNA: TGCGCCAGCAGCTTGGCGGGAGGGCCGAGGGAGACCCAGTACTTC. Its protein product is CASSLAGGPRETQYF.

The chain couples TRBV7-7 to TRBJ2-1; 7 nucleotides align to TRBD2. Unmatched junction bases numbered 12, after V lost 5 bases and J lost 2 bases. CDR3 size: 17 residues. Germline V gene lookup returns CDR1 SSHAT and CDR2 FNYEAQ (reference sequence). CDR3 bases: TGTGCCAGCAGCGGCGGAGGGGCGGGAGTCGCCTACAATGAGCAGTTCTTC. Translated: CASSGGGAGVAYNEQFF.

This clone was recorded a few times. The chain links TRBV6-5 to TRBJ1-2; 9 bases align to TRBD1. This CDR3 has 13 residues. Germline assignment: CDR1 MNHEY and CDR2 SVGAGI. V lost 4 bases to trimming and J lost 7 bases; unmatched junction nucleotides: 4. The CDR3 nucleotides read TGTGCCAGCAGTTTCCGACAGGGGGGTGGCTACACCTTC. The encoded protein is CASSFRQGGGYTF.

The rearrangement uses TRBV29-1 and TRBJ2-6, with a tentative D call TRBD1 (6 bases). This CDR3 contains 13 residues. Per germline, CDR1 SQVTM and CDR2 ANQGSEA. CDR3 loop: CRETGSGANVLTF. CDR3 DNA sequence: TGCAGAGAAACAGGGTCTGGGGCCAACGTCCTGACTTTC.

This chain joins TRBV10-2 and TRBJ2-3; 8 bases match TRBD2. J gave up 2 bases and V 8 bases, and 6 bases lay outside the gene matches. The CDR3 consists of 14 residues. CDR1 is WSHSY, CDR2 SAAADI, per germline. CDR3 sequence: CASGAGAYTDTQYF. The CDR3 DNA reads TGCGCCAGCGGAGCGGGGGCATACACAGATACGCAGTATTTT.

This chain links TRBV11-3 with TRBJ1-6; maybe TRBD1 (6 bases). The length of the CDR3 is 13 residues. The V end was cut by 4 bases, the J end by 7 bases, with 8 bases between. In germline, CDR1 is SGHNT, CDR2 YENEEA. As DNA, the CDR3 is TGTGCCAGCAGCTCAGGACAGAATTCACCCCTCCACTTT. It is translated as CASSSGQNSPLHF.

The CDR3 sequence: CASSWAGLYEQYF. CDR3 bases: TGTGCCAGCAGCTGGGCGGGCCTCTACGAGCAGTACTTC. V gene TRBV6-2 or TRBV6-3 combines with J gene TRBJ2-7, with D possibly TRBD2 on 5 matching bases. V was pared by 6 bases and J by 3 bases, with 12 bases between. The CDR3 totals 13 residues. Germline V CDR1 and CDR2: MNHEY, SVGEGT.

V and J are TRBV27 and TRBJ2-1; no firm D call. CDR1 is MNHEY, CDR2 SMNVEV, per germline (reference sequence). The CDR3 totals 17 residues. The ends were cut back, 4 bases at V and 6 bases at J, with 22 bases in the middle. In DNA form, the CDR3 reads TGTGCCAGCAGTTCCGCCCAACGAATCGAGTCCCGCAATGAGCAGTTCTTC. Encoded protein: CASSSAQRIESRNEQFF.

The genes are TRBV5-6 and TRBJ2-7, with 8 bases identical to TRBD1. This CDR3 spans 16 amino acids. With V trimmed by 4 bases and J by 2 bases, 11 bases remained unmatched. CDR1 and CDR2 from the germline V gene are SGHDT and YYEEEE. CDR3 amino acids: CASSEKGTGRTYEQYF. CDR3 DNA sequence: TGTGCCAGCAGCGAAAAAGGGACAGGACGTACCTACGAGCAGTACTTC.

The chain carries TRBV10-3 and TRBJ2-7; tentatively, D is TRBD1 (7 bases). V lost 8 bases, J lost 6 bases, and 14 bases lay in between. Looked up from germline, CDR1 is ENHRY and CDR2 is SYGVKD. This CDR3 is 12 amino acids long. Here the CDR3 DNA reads TGTGCCATCCTCCGACAGGGAGGCGAGCAGTACTTC. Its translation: CAILRQGGEQYF.